This TCR beta chain was sequenced during a study of T cells in localized non-small cell lung cancer. Whole-study results and caveats: Within adjacent lung there appeared a median around 55 of the top 100 tumor clones. Clonality of T cells reached its maximum in uninvolved adjacent lung, surpassing tumor. Longer overall survival was associated with a higher density of T cells in the blood. Sequencing involved a lone tumor region, leaving heterogeneity possible.

A note on this clone: Its target is unknown.

Libraries were prepared by immunoSEQ multiplex PCR; TCRdb keeps only in-frame clonotypes and omits some of them. The sample has 70,000 to 100,000 clones, roughly 93% seen once. Germline CDR1 is LGHNA and CDR2 is YNFKEQ. The CDR3 length is 16 residues. V was clipped by 0 bases and J by 1 base, with 12 bases between them. The rearrangement joins TRBV4-2 to TRBJ2-5, with D possibly matching TRBD1 (6 bases). The input for sequencing was PBMCs, taken before any cancer treatment. The receptor was derived from a woman aged 35 to 70 with stage II squamous cell lung carcinoma. CDR3 in amino acids: CASSQEGALGQETQYF. As DNA, the CDR3 is TGTGCCAGCAGCCAAGAGGGGGCCCTCGGCCAAGAGACCCAGTACTTC.